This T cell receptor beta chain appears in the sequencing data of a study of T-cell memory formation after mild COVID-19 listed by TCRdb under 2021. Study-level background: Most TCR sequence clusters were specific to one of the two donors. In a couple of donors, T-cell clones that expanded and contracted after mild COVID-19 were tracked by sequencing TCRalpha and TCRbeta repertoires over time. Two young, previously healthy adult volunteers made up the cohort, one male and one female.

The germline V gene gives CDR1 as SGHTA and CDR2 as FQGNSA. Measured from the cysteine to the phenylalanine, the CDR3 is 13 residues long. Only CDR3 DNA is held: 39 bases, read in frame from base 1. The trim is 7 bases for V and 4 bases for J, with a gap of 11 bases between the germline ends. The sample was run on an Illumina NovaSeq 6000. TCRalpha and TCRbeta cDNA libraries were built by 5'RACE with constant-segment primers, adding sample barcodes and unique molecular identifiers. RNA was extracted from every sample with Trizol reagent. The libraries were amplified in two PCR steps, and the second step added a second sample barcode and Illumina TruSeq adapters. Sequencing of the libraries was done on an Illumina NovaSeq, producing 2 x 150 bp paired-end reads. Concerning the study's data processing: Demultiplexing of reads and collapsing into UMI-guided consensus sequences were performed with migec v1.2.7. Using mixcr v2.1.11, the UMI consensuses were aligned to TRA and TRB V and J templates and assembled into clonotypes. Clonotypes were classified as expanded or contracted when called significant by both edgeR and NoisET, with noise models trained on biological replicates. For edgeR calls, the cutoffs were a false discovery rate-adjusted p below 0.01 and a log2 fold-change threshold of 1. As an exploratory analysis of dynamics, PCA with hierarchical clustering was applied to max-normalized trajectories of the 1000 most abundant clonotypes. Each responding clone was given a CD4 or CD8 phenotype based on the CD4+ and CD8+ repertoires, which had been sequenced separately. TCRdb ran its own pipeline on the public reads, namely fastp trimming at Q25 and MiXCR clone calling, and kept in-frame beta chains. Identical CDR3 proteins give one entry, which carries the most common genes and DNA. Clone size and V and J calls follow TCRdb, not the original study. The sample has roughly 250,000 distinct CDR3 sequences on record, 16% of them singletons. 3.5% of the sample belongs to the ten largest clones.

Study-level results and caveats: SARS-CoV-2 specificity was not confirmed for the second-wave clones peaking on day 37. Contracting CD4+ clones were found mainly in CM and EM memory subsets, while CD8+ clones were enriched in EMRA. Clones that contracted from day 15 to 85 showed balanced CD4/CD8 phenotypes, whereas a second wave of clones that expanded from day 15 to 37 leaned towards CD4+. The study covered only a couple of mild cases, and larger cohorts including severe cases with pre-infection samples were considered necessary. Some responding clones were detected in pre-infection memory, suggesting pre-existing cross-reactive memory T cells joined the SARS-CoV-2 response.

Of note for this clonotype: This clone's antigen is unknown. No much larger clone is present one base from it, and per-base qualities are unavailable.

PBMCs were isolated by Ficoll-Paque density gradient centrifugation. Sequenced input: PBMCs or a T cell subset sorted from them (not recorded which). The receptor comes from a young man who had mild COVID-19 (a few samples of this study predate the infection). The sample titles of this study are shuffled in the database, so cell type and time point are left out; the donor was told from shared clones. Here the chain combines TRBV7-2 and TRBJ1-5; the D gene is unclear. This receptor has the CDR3 CASTRQRNQPQHF. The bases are TGTGCCAGCACCCGCCAGAGGAATCAGCCCCAGCATTTT.